One and the same sample provided the 5 T cell receptor beta chains below, sequenced in a study of blood T cells in healthy people across ages. Then a second PCR, running roughly 7 to 11 cycles, was carried out with a sample-barcoded 5' primer and a J-beta primer mix. One entry per CDR3 protein, called by TCRdb with MiXCR from the 5' RACE reads. The table lists 650,000 to 1,000,000 distinct CDR3 sequences, roughly 35% of them singletons, with approximately 12% in the top ten. Sequencing was carried out using blood. The receptors here all came from a man aged 18 to 30 in good health.

This clonotype appeared many times. CDR3 DNA sequence: TGCAGTGTATACAGGCAAGAGACCCAGTACTTC. It specifies CSVYRQETQYF. The gene calls are TRBV20-1 and TRBJ2-5; D possibly corresponds to TRBD1 (5 bases). The germline V and J ends were trimmed by 7 bases and 2 bases, with 8 bases remaining between them. The CDR3 is 11 amino acids. Per the germline V gene, CDR1 is DFQATT and CDR2 is SNEGSKA (reference sequence).

The chain employs TRBV29-1 and TRBJ2-3; D is ambiguous. Looked up from germline, CDR1 is SQVTM and CDR2 is ANQGSEA. V lost 7 bases and J lost 0, with 8 bases in between. The CDR3 is 12 amino acids. CDR3 sequence reads: CSADGSTDTQYF. The CDR3 nucleotides read TGCAGCGCCGACGGTAGCACAGATACGCAGTATTTT.

This clonotype was counted only a few times. The CDR3 DNA follows: TGTGCCAGCCGACCGGGACATTCCTACAATGAGCAGTTCTTC. As protein: CASRPGHSYNEQFF. The rearrangement uses TRBV12-3 or TRBV12-4 and TRBJ2-1, with D tentatively TRBD1 (6 bases). This CDR3 has 14 residues. Trimming took 8 bases from V and 1 from J, leaving 12 bases between them.

V is TRBV12-3 or TRBV12-4 and J is TRBJ1-1; D is uncertain. This CDR3 has 14 amino acids. V was pared by 3 bases and J by 5 bases, with 13 bases between. The DNA of the CDR3 is TGTGCCAGCAGTTTTGACGGGCAGGATACTGAAGCTTTCTTT. This sequence encodes CASSFDGQDTEAFF.

Worth noting for this clonotype: A read error may produce the germline difference seen at one junction end. This chain joins TRBV5-1 and TRBJ2-3; weak D call: TRBD2 (5 bases). The CDR3 totals 12 residues. Germline V gene data show CDR1 as SGHRS and CDR2 as YFSETQ. The CDR3 loop is CASGLGGDTQYF. As DNA, the CDR3 is TGCGCCAGCGGCTTGGGCGGGGATACGCAGTATTTT. The full variable domain, rest sourced from reference TRBV5-1 and TRBJ2-3, is KAGVTQTPRYLIKTRGQQVTLSCSPISGHRSVSWYQQTPGQGLQFLFEYFSETQRNKGNFPGRFSGRQFSNSRSEMNVSTLELGDSALYLCASGLGGDTQYFGPGTRLTVL.